In this sample, the clone carrying this T cell receptor beta chain turned up many times. This sample was included in a study of T cell repertoires in cytomegalovirus infection. TCRdb re-called the reads through MiXCR, storing one row per CDR3 protein. The sample yields almost 500,000 distinct CDR3 sequences, around 11% seen once. This TCR came from a human donor in good health (CMV status not recorded). Some clones in this sample may be carry-over from other donors' samples. Sequenced input: PBMCs.

The CDR3 region has the DNA TGTGCCAGCAGCCGGACAGGGTTGAGCACTGAAGCTTTCTTT. Its protein is CASSRTGLSTEAFF. The rearrangement uses TRBV6-5 and TRBJ1-1; 8 bases are a match to TRBD1. CDR3 length equals 14 residues. The V gene end was trimmed by 6 bases and the J gene end by 4 bases; junction bases not matched to a gene: 7. Germline V gene sequence: CDR1 MNHEY, CDR2 SVGAGI.